A few counts support the clone carrying this T cell receptor beta chain. The antigen remains unidentified. The entry originates in a study of beta chain features in type 1 diabetes. On the study more broadly: Sorted cells from all samples, numbering fewer than 120,000,000, were examined. Study-level results: Type 1 diabetes patients had VDJ junctions that carried fewer insertions and more deletions. People with Type 1 diabetes carried modestly yet significantly shorter TCRB CDR3s in all four CD4+ subsets.

The authors reverse transcribed all of the isolated RNA, so sequencing captured expressed TCRB transcripts. Data came from immunoSEQ multiplex PCR; TCRdb stores just in-frame clones and leaves some out. The sample has 350,000 to 400,000 clones; about 14% are singletons. The CDR3 totals 15 residues. CDR1 and CDR2 (germline): SNHLY, FYNNEI. The V gene lost 0 bases and the J gene lost 6 bases, with 15 bases spanning the gap. The sequence came from a woman under 30 in good health. Sequenced: naive CD4+ T cells from blood. The rearrangement uses TRBV2 and TRBJ2-7; D remains unclear. CDR3 sequence: CASSEALQADGEQYF. The CDR3 DNA sequence: TGTGCCAGCAGTGAAGCGCTTCAGGCTGACGGCGAGCAGTACTTC. The variable domain in full, completed from reference TRBV2 and TRBJ2-7, reads EPEVTQTPSHQVTQMGQEVILRCVPISNHLYFYWYRQILGQKVEFLVSFYNNEISEKSEIFDDQFSVERPDGSNFTLKIRSTKLEDSAMYFCASSEALQADGEQYFGPGTRLTVT.